The next 7 T cell receptor beta chains were all read from a single sample in a study of T cell clones after liver transplantation. Sequencing was performed with immunoSEQ multiplex PCR; in TCRdb, only in-frame clones are kept and a portion is missing. Among 20,000 to 25,000 clones listed, 75% to 80% were seen once. The material sequenced was CD8+ T cells from blood, taken roughly 55 months after liver transplant. These receptors were obtained from a human patient who received a liver transplant. Some T cells may possibly be graft donor cells.

By sample share, this clone is large. This sequence joins TRBV28 and TRBJ1-1; D gene uncertain. This CDR3 is 15 amino acids long. The V and J ends lost 2 bases and 0 bases respectively, with 10 bases between them. Germline CDR1 is MDHEN and CDR2 is SYDVKM. The CDR3: CASSLEQAVNTEAFF. The CDR3 DNA follows: TGTGCCAGCAGTTTAGAGCAGGCGGTGAACACTGAAGCTTTCTTT.

CDR3 residues: CASNELGDSYNEQFF. CDR3 nucleotides: TGTGCCAGCAACGAGCTGGGGGATTCATACAATGAGCAGTTCTTC. The rearrangement links TRBV28 to TRBJ2-1, with D perhaps being TRBD1 or TRBD2 (5 bases each). The CDR3 is 15 amino acids. The germline gives CDR1 MDHEN, CDR2 SYDVKM. Deletions cut 7 bases from V and 4 bases from J, with 17 bases between.

V gene TRBV19 combines with J gene TRBJ2-3; D is possibly TRBD1 (6 bases). The CDR3 covers 11 residues. Germline-derived CDR1 and CDR2 are LNHDA and SQIVND (reference sequence). Trimming took 10 bases from V and 6 from J, leaving 11 bases between them. The CDR3 here is CATQRGDTQYF. The CDR3 bases are TGTGCCACCCAAAGGGGGGATACGCAGTATTTT.

This clone ranks as medium-sized. V is TRBV7-9 and J is TRBJ2-2, with 11 bases identical to TRBD1. The CDR3 runs to 17 residues. In germline, CDR1 is SEHNR, CDR2 FQNEAQ (reference sequence). Germline trimming cut 5 bases from V and 4 bases from J; bases unmatched to any gene: 9. CDR3 loop: CASSQGPGQGGTGELFF. CDR3 bases: TGTGCCAGCAGCCAAGGCCCGGGACAGGGGGGCACCGGGGAGCTGTTTTTT.

This sequence joins TRBV28 and TRBJ2-1, with 8 positions matching TRBD2. The germline V gene encodes CDR1 MDHEN and CDR2 SYDVKM. The CDR3 runs 15 residues. Trimming removed 6 bases from V and 6 bases from J; junction bases left unmatched: 10. The CDR3 sequence: CASSPTGGGSNEQFF. In nucleotides, the CDR3 is TGTGCCAGCAGCCCAACCGGCGGGGGGTCCAATGAGCAGTTCTTC.

The chain combines TRBV6-5 with TRBJ1-2; D is perhaps TRBD1 (5 bases). V lost 5 bases and J 1 base, leaving 11 bases between the germline ends. The germline gives CDR1 MNHEY, CDR2 SVGAGI. The CDR3 contains 14 residues. The chain's CDR3 is CASSRDGFNYGYTF. The CDR3 DNA follows: TGTGCCAGCAGTAGGGACGGATTTAACTATGGCTACACCTTC.

The chain carries TRBV5-8 and TRBJ2-7; D uncertain. Trimming cost V 4 bases and J 2 bases, with 13 bases left between them. The CDR3 has 14 residues. Germline-derived CDR1 and CDR2 are SGHTS and YDEGEE. In DNA form, the CDR3 reads TGTGCCAGCAGCCCCCCCGGCAGCACCTACGAGCAGTACTTC. It is translated as CASSPPGSTYEQYF.